A selection of T cell receptor beta chains follows, all from one sample in a study of T cells in Graves' hyperthyroidism and ophthalmopathy. TCRdb reprocessed the multiplex PCR reads via MiXCR and lists one record per CDR3 protein. Of 550,000 to 600,000 distinct CDR3 sequences in the sample, 13% to 15% were seen once. Sequencing input: blood. The receptors stem from a woman between 18 and 29 years old with Graves' ophthalmopathy. CDR3s include the opening cysteine and the closing phenylalanine or tryptophan. D genes are given only for firm matches.

CGSPTEGRVDSPLHF TRBV20-1 -
CASTRLAGEGTGELFF TRBV6-1 TRBD2
CASSTIPGQFMNTEAFF TRBV27 TRBD1
CSARGGYSYNEQFF TRBV20-1 -
CASSLGTGGAGASFLLRETQYF TRBV7-2 TRBD1
CASSLFTGGEAFF TRBV2 -
CASSLVWSPNTGELFF TRBV11-3 -
CAISAGLAVNEQFF TRBV10-3 TRBD2
CASSVASSGSYNEQFF TRBV9 -
CASSLPPTRGDWTGELFF TRBV4-1 -
CASSTQGDEQYF TRBV6-1 TRBD1
CASSVGVGQPQHF TRBV2 -
CASSYSSPGVAGNTIYF TRBV6-6 -
CAISLGQGVGHEQYF TRBV10-3 TRBD1
CASSLYSGSNYNEQFF TRBV7-2 -
CASAIGGQGGYEQYF TRBV5-5 TRBD1
CASSTGTVGTEAFF TRBV5-1 -
CAISPQGGGTDTQYF TRBV10-3 -
CASSYSSKNIQYF TRBV6-2/TRBV6-3 -
CASSPTEGWVGYTF TRBV7-3 -
CASSQPGAQETQYF TRBV5-4 -
CARLTGRTQETQYF TRBV7-9 -
CASSQVVRGHNEQFF TRBV4-3 TRBD1
CASSRETGWSEQFF TRBV7-9 -
CASSYPSQEQFF TRBV6-2/TRBV6-3 -
CASSLDGSGINEQFF TRBV11-2 -
CATSDLRLNEREGFHSGEQYF TRBV24-1 TRBD2
CASSPDGEQYF TRBV18 -
CSATGDGTDTQYF TRBV29-1 TRBD1
CASSPVKSGTGELFF TRBV11-3 -
CSAPPLTREQFF TRBV20-1 -
CASSQEWLAGSPDTQYF TRBV4-1 TRBD2
CASSHGTSGRSGETQYF TRBV7-2 TRBD2
CASSFRRQGGTEAFF TRBV5-1 TRBD1